Each of the 19 T cell receptor beta chains below was sequenced from the same sample in a study of cytomegalovirus exposure and HLA in healthy donors (TCRdb year 2017). The library was produced with the immunoSEQ multiplex PCR assay. For the multiplex PCR, a mixture combining 60 forward primers for TCR Vbeta segments and 13 reverse primers for TCR Jbeta segments was used. Drawn from immuneACCESS, this table holds only the in-frame rearrangements with V and J called that TCRdb kept. Clones are partly lost; checked studies trace under half to an unresolved V gene and leave the rest unexplained. Recorded for this sample are 190,000 or so clones; about 80% of them occurred a single time. About 10% of the sample is taken by the ten largest. The specimen was PBMCs. Source of these receptors: a woman in her forties or fifties in good health and CMV-seropositive.

This rearrangement joins TRBV20-1 to TRBJ1-4; no clear D. Deletions cut 7 bases from V and 7 bases from J, with 10 bases between. The CDR3 totals 11 residues. The germline V gene has CDR1 DFQATT and CDR2 SNEGSKA (reference sequence). In DNA, the CDR3 is TGCAGTGGTTCTTTCTCTGAAAAACTGTTTTTT. This translates into CSGSFSEKLFF.

The rearrangement joins TRBV4-2 to TRBJ2-2; D is perhaps TRBD2 (5 bases). CDR3 length equals 16 residues. Germline CDR1 reads LGHNA; CDR2 reads YNFKEQ. Trimming took 1 base from V and 11 from J, leaving 20 bases between them. CDR3 in amino acids: CASSQGTSEGGDELFF. CDR3 bases: TGTGCCAGCAGCCAAGGCACCAGTGAAGGAGGAGACGAGCTGTTTTTT.

This clone has just one count. V is TRBV9 and J is TRBJ1-6; D possibly corresponds to TRBD1 (5 bases). Trimming left V 7 bases short and J 7 bases short, with 21 bases between. The CDR3 contains 16 residues. Germline CDR1 and CDR2: SGDLS and YYNGEE. The CDR3 DNA reads as TGTGCCAGCTCAACCCAAGGGGCGCTGGGGAATTCACCCCTCCACTTT. It specifies CASSTQGALGNSPLHF.

The rearrangement uses TRBV5-1 and TRBJ2-2, with 9 bases matching TRBD1. The CDR3 has 15 residues. The germline V gene encodes CDR1 SGHRS and CDR2 YFSETQ. J lost 4 bases, V lost 4 bases, and 5 bases had no gene match. CDR3 protein: CASSPTGGRTGELFF. In nucleotides, the CDR3 is TGCGCCAGCAGCCCGACAGGGGGACGCACCGGGGAGCTGTTTTTT.

J is TRBJ1-2 and V is TRBV7-3; D is perhaps TRBD1 (6 bases). Germline lookup yields CDR1 SGHTA and CDR2 FQGTGA. V shed 6 bases and J shed 6 bases, with 17 bases lying between them. The CDR3 covers 14 residues. Here the CDR3 reads CASSRDRGGDGYTF. CDR3 nucleotides: TGTGCCAGCAGTCGTGATCGGGGGGGCGATGGCTACACCTTC.

The genes are TRBV18 and TRBJ2-7; no definite D call. The CDR3 loop spans 12 amino acids. Trimming removed 3 bases at V and 6 bases at J, with 9 bases between. CDR1 is KGHSH, CDR2 LQKENI, per germline. The CDR3 loop is CASSPILGEQYF. The CDR3 nucleotides read TGTGCCAGCTCACCCATCCTCGGCGAGCAGTACTTC.

The chain links TRBV19 to TRBJ1-5, with D tentatively TRBD1 (5 bases). Trimming removed 3 bases from V and 3 bases from J, with 15 bases in between. Germline V CDR1 and CDR2: LNHDA, SQIVND (reference sequence). The CDR3 is 16 residues long. This CDR3 reads CASSIWGAGFNQPQHF. The CDR3 bases are TGTGCCAGTAGTATTTGGGGCGCAGGCTTCAATCAGCCCCAGCATTTT.

The rearrangement links TRBV29-1 to TRBJ1-1, with D possibly being TRBD1 (5 bases). Germline loops: CDR1 SQVTM, CDR2 ANQGSEA. This CDR3 has 12 amino acids. V was cut by 7 bases and J by 3 bases, with 12 bases left in between. The CDR3 DNA is TGCAGCGCCAATAGGGGATACACTGAAGCTTTCTTT. Residues: CSANRGYTEAFF.

V and J are TRBV29-1 and TRBJ1-1, with TRBD1 as a possible D gene (5 bases). The germline V and J ends were trimmed by 0 bases and 2 bases, with 10 bases remaining between them. Germline V gene lookup returns CDR1 SQVTM and CDR2 ANQGSEA. The CDR3 extends over 14 amino acids. The CDR3 reads CSVEEEGRNTEAFF. CDR3 sequence (DNA): TGCAGCGTTGAAGAGGAGGGGCGAAACACTGAAGCTTTCTTT.

The table lists this clone with a few counts. V gene TRBV5-3 combines with J gene TRBJ2-1, with 8 bases matching TRBD2. Being an ORF, TRBV5-3 has a function that is uncertain. V lost 9 bases to trimming and J lost 4 bases; unmatched junction nucleotides: 6. The CDR3 totals 13 residues. CDR3 nucleotide sequence: TGTGCCACCTCGGGGGGGCGGTACAATGAGCAGTTCTTC. Its translation: CATSGGRYNEQFF.

The CDR3, as DNA: TGTGCCAGCAGTGATAAGGCCTGTAGGGGGAAGAATGAAAAACTGTTTTTT. It encodes CASSDKACRGKNEKLFF. The chain is built from TRBV6-4 and TRBJ1-4; D might be TRBD1 (6 bases). The V gene's germline CDR1 is MRHNA and CDR2 SNTAGT. This CDR3 has 17 amino acids. V shed 3 bases and J shed 5 bases, with 19 bases lying between them.

This chain links TRBV11-2 with TRBJ1-2; D gene uncertain. Trimming removed 6 bases at V and 4 bases at J, with 12 bases between. Germline assignment: CDR1 SGHAT and CDR2 FQNNGV. This CDR3 has 13 residues. The CDR3 region has the DNA TGTGCCAGCAGTAGTACAGCCTTCTATGGCTACACCTTC. Its protein is CASSSTAFYGYTF.

The genes are TRBV18 and TRBJ1-6; D is possibly TRBD1 (6 bases). Germline CDR1 is KGHSH and CDR2 is LQKENI. Trimming shortened V by 2 bases and J by 3 bases, and 14 bases separated the two germline ends. There are 17 residues in the CDR3. As DNA, the CDR3 is TGTGCCAGCTCACCAAAGGTGACAGGACACTATAATTCACCCCTCCACTTT. Its translation is CASSPKVTGHYNSPLHF.

J is TRBJ2-1 and V is TRBV13, with D possibly TRBD1 on 5 matching bases. CDR1 and CDR2 from the germline V gene are PRHDT and FYEKMQ (reference sequence). This CDR3 region has 16 residues. The germline V and J ends were trimmed by 0 bases and 7 bases, with 16 bases remaining between them. CDR3 in amino acids: CASSLGQVHGYNEQFF. In DNA, the CDR3 is TGTGCCAGCAGCTTAGGACAGGTCCACGGGTATAATGAGCAGTTCTTC. Full variable domain (missing parts from reference TRBV13 and TRBJ2-1): AAGVIQSPRHLIKEKRETATLKCYPIPRHDTVYWYQQGPGQDPQFLISFYEKMQSDKGSIPDRFSAQQFSDYHSELNMSSLELGDSALYFCASSLGQVHGYNEQFFGPGTRLTVL.

The chain joins TRBV7-6 to TRBJ2-1, with 8 nucleotides matching TRBD2. Germline CDR1 is SGHVS and CDR2 is FNYEAQ. The ends lost 5 bases at V and 5 bases at J; junction bases unmatched: 5. The CDR3 length is 14 residues. The CDR3 loop reads CASSLLTSDNEQFF. For the CDR3, the DNA is TGTGCCAGCAGCCTGCTGACTAGCGACAATGAGCAGTTCTTC.

The chain couples TRBV7-2 to TRBJ2-3; 8 bases align to TRBD2. V shed 1 base, J shed 4 bases, and the junction held 10 bases outside the gene matches. Germline loops: CDR1 SGHTA, CDR2 FQGNSA. CDR3 length: 17 residues. Written as DNA, the CDR3 is TGTGCCAGCAGCTTAGGAGGGGCCGGGGGGGCGTCAGATACGCAGTATTTT. The encoded protein is CASSLGGAGGASDTQYF.

The chain joins TRBV19 to TRBJ2-3; 10 bases are a match to TRBD2. CDR1 is LNHDA and CDR2 is SQIVND in the germline V gene (reference sequence). CDR3 length: 21 residues. Unmatched junction bases numbered 29, after V lost 10 bases and J lost 4 bases. The CDR3 coding sequence is TGTGCCATACCGGGGAGGGGGAGCGGGGGGGTCCTTCACCTGGAGGCAGATACGCAGTATTTT. Its translation: CAIPGRGSGGVLHLEADTQYF.

The rearrangement links TRBV9 to TRBJ1-3; D possibly corresponds to TRBD1 (6 bases). The CDR3 is 14 amino acids. V was cut by 3 bases and J by 1 base, with 8 bases left in between. Germline CDR1 and CDR2: SGDLS and YYNGEE. The CDR3 spells CASSGTASGNTIYF. The CDR3 coding sequence is TGTGCCAGCAGCGGGACAGCTTCTGGAAACACCATATATTTT.

The chain combines TRBV5-1 with TRBJ1-6; 9 bases line up with TRBD1. The junction had 9 bases not matched to a gene; V was cut back by 3 bases and J by 2 bases. This CDR3 has 18 residues. Looked up from germline, CDR1 is SGHRS and CDR2 is YFSETQ. DNA for the CDR3: TGCGCCAGCAGCTCCGGGACAGGGAGGTTGGCCTATAATTCACCCCTCCACTTT. Protein sequence: CASSSGTGRLAYNSPLHF. Combining the CDR3 with reference TRBV5-1 and TRBJ1-6 gives the whole variable domain KAGVTQTPRYLIKTRGQQVTLSCSPISGHRSVSWYQQTPGQGLQFLFEYFSETQRNKGNFPGRFSGRQFSNSRSEMNVSTLELGDSALYLCASSSGTGRLAYNSPLHFGNGTRLTVT.